This T cell receptor (beta chain) was profiled in a study of blood T cell repertoires in COVID-19 (dated by TCRdb to the early 2020s). Some background on the complete study: Samples covering the acute and convalescent phases of COVID-19 were provided by collaborators in the United States, Italy and Spain. The material from the prospective study consisted of cDNA or gDNA derived from T cells, B-cell-depleted T cells, or PBMCs. The dataset comprised deeply sampled blood TCRbeta repertoires from subjects exposed to, actively infected with, or recovered from COVID-19. The repertoires were released in a freely available public database intended as a resource for research on the immune response to SARS-CoV-2. Samples came from the ongoing ImmuneRACE study (first 160 participants) plus 1,254 subjects from 6 global collaborators. Sample metadata almost always included a de-identified subject ID, COVID-19 status, age in years and sex. Where HLA class I and class II types were available, the types were taken from metadata supplied by the sample provider, not from assay-based typing. Broad study findings and their caveats: The quantity of clinical and demographic metadata differed by source and by participant and was supplied without curation.

The germline V and J ends show losses of 8 bases and 4 bases respectively, and no gene match explains 3 bases of the junction. CDR1 and CDR2, looked up from the germline V gene, are SQVTM and ANQGSEA. The cysteine opens and the phenylalanine closes a CDR3 of 11 amino acids. Of all the DNA, just the CDR3 is kept, 33 bases in frame from base 1. TCRbeta CDR3 regions were amplified from genomic DNA by means of the immunoSEQ Assay, a bias-controlled multiplex PCR. The authors processed their data as follows. Nucleated cell counts per sample were estimated from amplification of reference gene primers within the assay. To quantify the absolute abundance of each unique TCRbeta CDR3 rearrangement, sequence reads were collapsed and filtered. For each sample, productive Simpson clonality was calculated as the square root of Simpson's diversity index across productive rearrangements. TCRdb mirrors the immuneACCESS table, restricted to in-frame sequences. Some clones are absent from its copies; in checked studies, under half trace to an unresolved V gene, and the reason for the others is unknown. The D gene and trimming were derived from the DNA, and the V and J assignments and clone size from that table. The sample records fewer than 400,000 clones, less than 85% of which are singletons. Roughly 3.7% of the sample goes to the ten largest clones.

Whole blood was collected in K2EDTA tubes by collaborating institutions according to the institutions' own protocols. Collaborator samples were shipped for TCRbeta analysis as frozen whole blood, isolated PBMCs, or DNA extracted from either sample type. In the case of this clone: The antigen it binds to is not known. No base quality information exists; no much larger clone differs at one position.

The sequence came from a woman aged 18-29 years with acute or convalescent COVID-19. The chain joins TRBV29-1 to TRBJ1-1, with 8 junctional bases fitting TRBD1. The specimen sequenced was peripheral blood. The sequence in DNA is TGCAGCAACACAGGGGGCACTGAAGCTTTCTTT. Translated, it reads CSNTGGTEAFF. The CDR3, completed at both ends by the reference TRBV29-1 and TRBJ1-1 genes, gives the full variable domain SAVISQKPSRDICQRGTSLTIQCQVDSQVTMMFWYRQQPGQSLTLIATANQGSEATYESGFVIDKFPISRPNLTFSTLTVSNMSPEDSSIYLCSNTGGTEAFFGQGTRLTVV.